The TCR beta chain described here comes from a study of cytotoxic CD8 clonotypes in ibrutinib-treated CLL. About this clone: Its target is not known.

Germline V gene data show CDR1 as MRHNA and CDR2 as SNTAGT. The trim removed 0 bases at V and 2 bases at J, leaving 1 base unmatched. The CDR3 totals 16 residues. Study-wide results and caveats: Rare overall, public clonotypes shrank or held steady under therapy.

Investigators sought sequencing depths of between 1 in 200,000 and 1 in 1 million T cells. The protocol was immunoSEQ multiplex PCR, while the TCRdb copy is restricted to in-frame clones and leaves out a portion. The sample lists around 97,000 clones; approximately 80% were seen once. The sample was PBMCs, taken after 12 months of ibrutinib treatment. The rearrangement uses TRBV6-4 and TRBJ2-3, with TRBD2 identical over 11 bases. The sequence came from a human donor with chronic lymphocytic leukemia. This CDR3 is CASSDSSGGATDTQYF. CDR3 nucleotides: TGTGCCAGCAGTGACTCTAGCGGGGGGGCCACAGATACGCAGTATTTT.